This T cell receptor (beta chain) was identified in a study of sequential checkpoint blockade in melanoma (dated by TCRdb to about 2019). About the study as a whole: In a 1:1 randomization, patients received either first-line nivolumab then ipilimumab (arm A) or ipilimumab then nivolumab (arm B). Maintenance nivolumab came after both trial sequences. Summary of the overall study and its limitations: Larger, independent patient cohorts are needed to validate the response-prediction model that combines TCR metrics and mutation burden.

TCRbeta CDR3 regions were immunosequenced from genomic DNA with the immunoSEQ Assay. Before high-throughput sequencing, the genomic DNA was amplified using bias-controlled multiplex PCR. On the authors' methods: To quantify the absolute abundance of each unique TCRbeta CDR3 region, the sequences were collapsed and filtered. Clonality, defined as 1 minus Pielou's evenness, was calculated using productive rearrangements only. A previously published method was used to identify clones with significantly greater frequencies in on-treatment samples than in baseline samples. Entries here come from immuneACCESS through TCRdb and include only in-frame sequences with V and J called. Some clones fail to appear in such tables; in the studies checked, an unresolved V gene covers under half of the shortfall, and the cause of the remainder is unknown. D and trimming were read from the DNA, whereas the V and J calls and clone size are those reported in that table. For this sample the table gives tens of thousands of clones, of which 84% were detected only once. The ten largest make up around 5.4% of the sample.

This clone was counted between two and nine times. Its antigen is currently not known. No base-level quality is on record; no much larger clone is a single base apart. The CDR3 spans 11 residues, from the cysteine through the phenylalanine. Kept here is only the CDR3 DNA, which spans 33 bases and is read in frame from base 1. Per the germline V gene (reference sequence), SEHNR is the CDR1 and FQNEAQ is the CDR2. Trimming takes 5 bases from V and 9 bases from J, and the germline ends sit 8 bases apart. Interpreted using the paper, the treatment or condition label stands for: randomized to nivolumab then ipilimumab (arm A) or the reverse (arm B). None of the trial patients had been given prior DNA-damaging chemotherapy. A FACS Aria II flow cytometer was used to sort live CD3+CD8+ cells that were negative for CD19 and CD56 from thawed PBMCs. Samples came from patients with melanoma in CheckMate 064, a randomized, open-label phase II trial of sequential checkpoint blockade. Leukapheresis was used to collect peripheral blood mononuclear cells, which were then purified with Ficoll-Paque and frozen in human serum with roughly 10% DMSO. Purity of sorted blood CD3+CD8+ cells was verified at >95% immediately after sorting, followed by DNA extraction.

Sequenced material: CD8+ T cells sorted from blood (inferred from file names), taken from a patient given nivolumab and ipilimumab in sequence. The chain links TRBV7-9 with TRBJ2-1; no D gene can be assigned with confidence. The TCR comes from a human donor with melanoma. The CDR3 reads as follows: CASSAVAEQFF. The sequenced DNA is TGTGCCAGCAGCGCAGTTGCTGAGCAGTTCTTC.